Sequencing of this TCR beta chain was carried out in a study of T cell repertoires in cytomegalovirus infection. CDR3 length equals 13 residues. Trimming pared 8 bases from V and 5 bases from J, leaving 12 bases between. Germline assignment: CDR1 MNHEY and CDR2 SMNVEV (reference sequence). Comment on this clonotype: The antigen remains undetermined.

TCRdb re-analysed the reads in MiXCR, keeping a single row per CDR3 protein. The sample holds fewer than 850,000 distinct CDR3 sequences, roughly 29% seen once. The sequence was collected from a human donor in good health (CMV status not recorded). Some clones in this sample may be carry-over from other donors' samples. The rearrangement links TRBV27 to TRBJ1-4, with unresolved D. Sample: cultured CD8+ T cells from PBMCs, taken from culture after CMV antigen stimulation. The CDR3 region has the DNA TGTGCCAGCCTCCTGCGGAAGAATGAAAAACTGTTTTTT. Amino acid sequence: CASLLRKNEKLFF.